The 7 T cell receptor beta chains presented below share a single source sample, sequenced in a study of identical twins. TCRdb reanalysed the 5' RACE reads using MiXCR and keeps one entry per CDR3 protein. The sample lists approximately 500,000 distinct CDR3 sequences; 20% to 25% were seen once. These data were likewise used in another study, on T cells expressing NK-cell markers.

Material: CD4+ T cells sorted from blood. The receptors come from a woman younger than 35 in good health.

This rearrangement joins TRBV14 to TRBJ1-6; tentatively, D is TRBD1 (6 bases). Germline V lookup: CDR1 SGHDN, CDR2 FVKESK. With 4 bases removed from V and 6 bases from J, the gap between germline ends came to 13 bases. The CDR3 is made up of 15 amino acids. The CDR3 region has the DNA TGTGCCAGCAGCCGTCCCGGGACAAGTAATTCACCCCTCCACTTT. Residues: CASSRPGTSNSPLHF.

The chain uses TRBV7-2 and TRBJ2-1; D gene uncertain. This CDR3 is built from 13 residues. Germline V gene data show CDR1 as SGHTA and CDR2 as FQGNSA. With 4 bases removed from V and 4 bases from J, the gap between germline ends came to 8 bases. The CDR3 is CASSSVGYNEQFF. The CDR3, as DNA: TGTGCCAGCAGCTCGGTTGGATACAATGAGCAGTTCTTC.

This clonotype has more than one count but fewer than ten. V usage is TRBV20-1 and J usage is TRBJ2-2; 9 bases line up with TRBD2. CDR1 and CDR2 (germline): DFQATT, SNEGSKA (reference sequence). CDR3 length: 16 residues. Trimming cost V 0 bases and J 5 bases; bases outside gene matches: 7. In DNA, the CDR3 is TGCAGTGCTAGAGATCGGAGGCTAGCGGGAACCGGGGAGCTGTTTTTT. It is translated as CSARDRRLAGTGELFF.

There are a few counts of this clonotype. The chain uses TRBV20-1 and TRBJ1-4; D ambiguous. The CDR3 has 15 residues. Germline CDR1 reads DFQATT; CDR2 reads SNEGSKA (reference sequence). V shed 3 bases and J shed 7 bases, with 18 bases lying between them. The CDR3 sequence: CSARNPGRTGEKLFF. The CDR3 nucleotides are TGCAGTGCTAGGAACCCAGGCAGAACGGGTGAAAAACTGTTTTTT.

The V gene is TRBV27, the J gene TRBJ2-1; 10 bases agree with TRBD2. The ends lost 5 bases at V and 8 bases at J; junction bases unmatched: 12. Germline V lookup: CDR1 MNHEY, CDR2 SMNVEV (reference sequence). The CDR3 loop spans 16 amino acids. The CDR3 DNA follows: TGTGCCAGCAGTCGGGGAGCTAGCGGGAGTAGACATGAGCAGTTCTTC. Its protein product is CASSRGASGSRHEQFF.

The V gene is TRBV5-1, the J gene TRBJ2-3; D gene unclear. This CDR3 contains 16 residues. Germline V gene data show CDR1 as SGHRS and CDR2 as YFSETQ. V lost 1 base, J lost 4 bases, and 16 bases lay in between. The CDR3 DNA reads TGCGCCAGCAGCTTGTCAACCAACCCTATAGCAGATACGCAGTATTTT. Translation: CASSLSTNPIADTQYF.

This clonotype was observed a handful of times. J is TRBJ2-1 and V is TRBV29-1; 8 bases line up with TRBD2. Looked up from germline, CDR1 is SQVTM and CDR2 is ANQGSEA. CDR3 size: 13 residues. J lost 4 bases, V lost 5 bases, and 4 bases had no gene match. The CDR3 sequence is CSVRLAGYNEQFF. CDR3 coding DNA: TGCAGCGTTAGATTAGCGGGGTACAATGAGCAGTTCTTC.